Ten or more counts support the clone carrying this TCR beta chain. Its antigen is unknown. By quantitative 5'-RACE with molecular barcodes, the TCR beta libraries were made. A single record per CDR3 protein comes from TCRdb applying MiXCR to the 5' RACE reads. The sample yields some 240,000 distinct CDR3 sequences, around 7.9% seen once. This specimen comes from a study of CD8 T cells in ankylosing spondylitis. Study-wide results and limits: Disease-linked clones had a CD8+ phenotype and relatively low frequency in peripheral blood. Some of these motif variants have turned up before, in reports on reactive arthritis synovial fluid and blood. Ankylosing spondylitis blood appeared to carry a characteristic TCR beta motif of roughly eight highly homologous variants.

The CDR3 extends over 12 amino acids. Germline trimming cut 4 bases from V and 7 bases from J; bases unmatched to any gene: 4. Germline V CDR1 and CDR2: SGHRS, YFSETQ. The gene calls are TRBV5-1 and TRBJ1-2; 7 bases line up with TRBD1. This TCR was sampled from a male donor with ankylosing spondylitis. Sequencing was performed on blood, either unsorted or a sorted T cell fraction (not recorded which). Written as DNA, the CDR3 is TGCGCCAGCAGCCCGACAGGGAGTGGCTACACCTTC. This sequence encodes CASSPTGSGYTF.